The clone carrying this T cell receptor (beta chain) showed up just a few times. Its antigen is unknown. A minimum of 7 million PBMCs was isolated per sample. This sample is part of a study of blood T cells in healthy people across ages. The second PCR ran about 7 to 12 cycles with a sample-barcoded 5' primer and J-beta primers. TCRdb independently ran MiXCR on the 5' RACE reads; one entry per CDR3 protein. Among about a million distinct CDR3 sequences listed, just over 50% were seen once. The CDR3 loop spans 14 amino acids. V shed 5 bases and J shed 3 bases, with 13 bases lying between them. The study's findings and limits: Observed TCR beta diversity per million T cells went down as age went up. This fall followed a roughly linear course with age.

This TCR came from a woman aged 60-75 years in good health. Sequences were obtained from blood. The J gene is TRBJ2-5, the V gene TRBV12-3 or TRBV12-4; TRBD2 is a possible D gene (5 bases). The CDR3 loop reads CASSPDGGEETQYF. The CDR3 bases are TGTGCCAGCAGTCCGGACGGAGGAGAAGAGACCCAGTACTTC.